This T cell receptor (beta chain) was sequenced for a study of shared clonotypes between healthy human individuals. Findings and limits, study-wide: Compared with clonotypes that all four donors shared, non-shared clonotypes had lower generation probabilities.

This CDR3 has 13 residues. Deletions cut 4 bases from V and 4 bases from J, with 10 bases between. Germline assignment: CDR1 MDHEN and CDR2 SYDVKM. Sequencing used immunoSEQ multiplex PCR; TCRdb keeps in-frame clones, though not all of them. The sample contains 550,000 to 700,000 clones, 55% to 85% of which appear only once. As concerns this clone: Its antigen is currently unknown.

Sequencing was carried out using memory CD4+ T cells sorted from blood. Stated subset: CD45RA-negative fraction. V gene TRBV28 combines with J gene TRBJ1-1, with D perhaps TRBD1 (6 bases). This clonotype was sampled from a woman aged 30 to 39 in good health. The CDR3 reads CASSYRVLTEAFF. The CDR3 DNA follows: TGTGCCAGCAGTTACAGGGTGCTCACTGAAGCTTTCTTT.